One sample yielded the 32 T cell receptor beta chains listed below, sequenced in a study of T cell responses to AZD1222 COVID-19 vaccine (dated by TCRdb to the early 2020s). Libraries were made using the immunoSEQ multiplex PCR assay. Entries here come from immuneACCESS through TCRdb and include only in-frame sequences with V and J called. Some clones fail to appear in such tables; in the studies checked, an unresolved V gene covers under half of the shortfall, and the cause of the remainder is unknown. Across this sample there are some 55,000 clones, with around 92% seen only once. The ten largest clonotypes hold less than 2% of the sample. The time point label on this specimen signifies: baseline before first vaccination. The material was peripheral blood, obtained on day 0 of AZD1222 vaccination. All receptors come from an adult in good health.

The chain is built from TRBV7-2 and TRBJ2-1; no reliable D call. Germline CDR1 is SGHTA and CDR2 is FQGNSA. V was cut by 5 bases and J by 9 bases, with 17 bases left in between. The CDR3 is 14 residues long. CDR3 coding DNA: TGTGCCAGCAGCACAGAAATCACCCAGACTGAGCAGTTCTTC. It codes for CASSTEITQTEQFF. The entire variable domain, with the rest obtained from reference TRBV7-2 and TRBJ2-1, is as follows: GAGVSQSPSNKVTEKGKDVELRCDPISGHTALYWYRQSLGQGLEFLIYFQGNSAPDKSGLPSDRFSAERTGGSVSTLTIQRTQQEDSAVYLCASSTEITQTEQFFGPGTRLTVL.

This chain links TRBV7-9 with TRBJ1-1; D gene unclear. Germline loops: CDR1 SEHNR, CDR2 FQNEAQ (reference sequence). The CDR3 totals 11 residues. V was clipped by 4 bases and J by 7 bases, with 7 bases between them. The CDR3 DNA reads TGTGCCAGCAGCTCACTATATGAAGCTTTCTTT. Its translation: CASSSLYEAFF.

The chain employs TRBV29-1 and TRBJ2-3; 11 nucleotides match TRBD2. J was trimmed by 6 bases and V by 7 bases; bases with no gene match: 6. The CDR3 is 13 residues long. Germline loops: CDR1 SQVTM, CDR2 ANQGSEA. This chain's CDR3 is CSALAGGGDTQYF. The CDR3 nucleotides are TGCAGCGCTTTAGCGGGAGGGGGCGATACGCAGTATTTT.

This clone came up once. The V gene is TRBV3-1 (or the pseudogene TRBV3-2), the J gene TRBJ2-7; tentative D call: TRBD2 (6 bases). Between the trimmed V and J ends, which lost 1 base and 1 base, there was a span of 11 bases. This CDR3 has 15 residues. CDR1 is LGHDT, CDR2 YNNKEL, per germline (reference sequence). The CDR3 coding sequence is TGTGCCAGCAGCCAAGTCCAGCGGGCTTCCTACGAGCAGTACTTC. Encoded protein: CASSQVQRASYEQYF.

This CDR3 reads CASDLDSVRPNEKLFF. The DNA for the CDR3 is TGTGCTAGTGACTTGGACAGCGTAAGGCCTAATGAAAAACTGTTTTTT. V gene TRBV12-5 combines with J gene TRBJ1-4; tentatively, D is TRBD1 (6 bases). CDR1 LGHNT and CDR2 FRNRAP come from the germline V gene. The CDR3 length is 16 residues. V lost 7 bases and J lost 3, with 18 bases in between.

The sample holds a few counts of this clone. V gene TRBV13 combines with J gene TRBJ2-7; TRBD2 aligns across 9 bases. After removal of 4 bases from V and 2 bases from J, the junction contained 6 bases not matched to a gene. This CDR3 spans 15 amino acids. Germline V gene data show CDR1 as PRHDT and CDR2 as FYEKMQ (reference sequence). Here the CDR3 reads CASSSGPSGTYEQYF. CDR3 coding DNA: TGTGCCAGCAGCTCGGGTCCTAGCGGGACCTACGAGCAGTACTTC. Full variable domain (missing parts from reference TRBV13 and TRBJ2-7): AAGVIQSPRHLIKEKRETATLKCYPIPRHDTVYWYQQGPGQDPQFLISFYEKMQSDKGSIPDRFSAQQFSDYHSELNMSSLELGDSALYFCASSSGPSGTYEQYFGPGTRLTVT.

The CDR3 spells CASSSTLAGTLEQYF. In nucleotides, the CDR3 is TGTGCCAGCAGCTCAACACTAGCGGGTACTCTCGAGCAGTACTTC. The V and J genes are TRBV7-2 and TRBJ2-7, with 9 bases identical to TRBD2. J lost 6 bases, V lost 4 bases, and 10 bases had no gene match. The CDR3 extends over 15 amino acids. Germline lookup yields CDR1 SGHTA and CDR2 FQGNSA.

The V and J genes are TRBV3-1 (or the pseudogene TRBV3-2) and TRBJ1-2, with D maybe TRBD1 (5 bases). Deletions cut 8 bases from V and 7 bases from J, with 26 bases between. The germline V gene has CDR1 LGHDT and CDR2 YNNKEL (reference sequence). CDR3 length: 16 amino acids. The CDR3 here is CASAAPSQERAGGYTF. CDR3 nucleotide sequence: TGTGCCAGCGCGGCTCCCTCACAGGAGAGGGCAGGTGGCTACACCTTC.

Here the CDR3 DNA reads TGTGCCAGCAGTTACTCGCAAAGCCCATCATTCTACGAGCAGTACTTC. This codes for CASSYSQSPSFYEQYF. The chain employs TRBV6-5 and TRBJ2-7; D not resolved. Germline assignment: CDR1 MNHEY and CDR2 SVGAGI. V was clipped by 0 bases and J by 3 bases, with 15 bases between them. The CDR3 runs 16 residues.

As DNA, the CDR3 is TGTGCCAGCAGTTTATCCAGATTCAATCAGCCCCAGCATTTT. It is translated as CASSLSRFNQPQHF. This chain uses TRBV28 with TRBJ1-5; D gene unclear. This CDR3 has 14 amino acids. Germline V gene lookup returns CDR1 MDHEN and CDR2 SYDVKM. V lost 1 base to trimming and J lost 3 bases, with 7 bases between them. The full variable domain, rest sourced from reference TRBV28 and TRBJ1-5, is DVKVTQSSRYLVKRTGEKVFLECVQDMDHENMFWYRQDPGLGLRLIYFSYDVKMKEKGDIPEGYSVSREKKERFSLILESASTNQTSMYLCASSLSRFNQPQHFGDGTRLSIL.

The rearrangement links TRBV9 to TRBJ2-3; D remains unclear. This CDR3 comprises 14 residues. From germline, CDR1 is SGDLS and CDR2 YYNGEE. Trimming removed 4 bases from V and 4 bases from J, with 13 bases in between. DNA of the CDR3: TGTGCCAGCAGCACGGCTAGTCGCTCAGATACGCAGTATTTT. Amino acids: CASSTASRSDTQYF.

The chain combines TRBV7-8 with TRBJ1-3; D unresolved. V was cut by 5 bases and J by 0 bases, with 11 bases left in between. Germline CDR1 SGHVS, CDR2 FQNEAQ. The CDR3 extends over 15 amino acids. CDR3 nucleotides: TGTGCCAGCAGCATAGGGCCGTTCTCTGGAAACACCATATATTTT. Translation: CASSIGPFSGNTIYF.

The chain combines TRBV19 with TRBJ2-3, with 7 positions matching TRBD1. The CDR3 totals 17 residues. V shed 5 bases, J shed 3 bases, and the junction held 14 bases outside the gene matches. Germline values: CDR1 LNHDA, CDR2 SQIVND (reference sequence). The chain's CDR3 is CASSEGAGGPGTDTQYF. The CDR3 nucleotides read TGTGCCAGTAGTGAGGGGGCAGGCGGACCTGGGACAGATACGCAGTATTTT.

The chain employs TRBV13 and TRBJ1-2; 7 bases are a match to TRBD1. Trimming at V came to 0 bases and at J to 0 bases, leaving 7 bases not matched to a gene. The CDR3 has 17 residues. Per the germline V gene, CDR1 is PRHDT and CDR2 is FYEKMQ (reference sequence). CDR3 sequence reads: CASSLGGQATANYGYTF. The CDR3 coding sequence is TGTGCCAGCAGCTTAGGAGGACAGGCGACAGCTAACTATGGCTACACCTTC. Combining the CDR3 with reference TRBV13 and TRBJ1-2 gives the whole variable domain AAGVIQSPRHLIKEKRETATLKCYPIPRHDTVYWYQQGPGQDPQFLISFYEKMQSDKGSIPDRFSAQQFSDYHSELNMSSLELGDSALYFCASSLGGQATANYGYTFGSGTRLTVV.

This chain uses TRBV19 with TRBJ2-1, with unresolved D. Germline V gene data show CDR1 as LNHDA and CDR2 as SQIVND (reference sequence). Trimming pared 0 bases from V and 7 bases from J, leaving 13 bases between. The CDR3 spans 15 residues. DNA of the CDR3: TGTGCCAGTAGTATAGATTCCGGGCGGACGAATGAGCAGTTCTTC. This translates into CASSIDSGRTNEQFF.

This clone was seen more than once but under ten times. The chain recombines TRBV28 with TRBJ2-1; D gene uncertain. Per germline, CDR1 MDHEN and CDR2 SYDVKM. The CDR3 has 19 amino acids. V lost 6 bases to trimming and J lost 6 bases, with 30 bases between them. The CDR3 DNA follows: TGTGCCAGCAGACCCAAATTGGAAAAGGGCCAAAGGTGGGGCAATGAGCAGTTCTTC. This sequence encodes CASRPKLEKGQRWGNEQFF.

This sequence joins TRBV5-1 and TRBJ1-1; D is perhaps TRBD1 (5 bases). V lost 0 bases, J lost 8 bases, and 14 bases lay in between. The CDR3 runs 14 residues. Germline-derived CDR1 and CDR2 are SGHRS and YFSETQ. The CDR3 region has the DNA TGCGCCAGCAGCTTGGCCGGGAGGGGAGGAGAAGCTTTCTTT. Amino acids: CASSLAGRGGEAFF.

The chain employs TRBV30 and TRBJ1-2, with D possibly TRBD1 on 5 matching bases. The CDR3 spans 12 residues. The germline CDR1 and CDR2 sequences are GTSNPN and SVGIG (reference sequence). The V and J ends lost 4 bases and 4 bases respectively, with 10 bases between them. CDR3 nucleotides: TGTGCCTGGACCACAGGCGCCTATGGCTACACCTTC. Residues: CAWTTGAYGYTF.

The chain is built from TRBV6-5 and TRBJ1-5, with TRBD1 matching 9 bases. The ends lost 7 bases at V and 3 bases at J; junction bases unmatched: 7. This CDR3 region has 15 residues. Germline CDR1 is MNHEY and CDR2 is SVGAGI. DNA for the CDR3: TGTGCCAGCACCCGACAGGGGGGTTACAATCAGCCCCAGCATTTT. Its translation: CASTRQGGYNQPQHF.

The DNA for the CDR3 is TGTGCCAGTAGTATAGAAAGGTTGGGGAAGAGCGGCAATCAGCCCCAGCATTTT. It codes for CASSIERLGKSGNQPQHF. The chain couples TRBV19 to TRBJ1-5, with no clear D. Germline V gene data show CDR1 as LNHDA and CDR2 as SQIVND (reference sequence). The CDR3 runs to 18 residues. Trimming took 0 bases from V and 2 from J, leaving 17 bases between them.

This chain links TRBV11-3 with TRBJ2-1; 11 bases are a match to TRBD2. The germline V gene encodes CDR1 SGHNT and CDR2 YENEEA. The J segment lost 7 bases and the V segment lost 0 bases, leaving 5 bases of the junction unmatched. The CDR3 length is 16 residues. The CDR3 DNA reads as TGTGCCAGCAGCTTAGATCAACTAGCGGGAGTAAATGAGCAGTTCTTC. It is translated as CASSLDQLAGVNEQFF. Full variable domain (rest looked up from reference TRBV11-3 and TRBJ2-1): EAGVVQSPRYKIIEKKQPVAFWCNPISGHNTLYWYLQNLGQGPELLIRYENEEAVDDSQLPKDRFSAERLKGVDSTLKIQPAELGDSAVYLCASSLDQLAGVNEQFFGPGTRLTVL.

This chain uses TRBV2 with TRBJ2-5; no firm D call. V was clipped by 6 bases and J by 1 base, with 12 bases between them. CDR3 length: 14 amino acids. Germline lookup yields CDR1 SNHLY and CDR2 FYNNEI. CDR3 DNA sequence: TGTGCCAGCAGGAAACTCCCCATCCAAGAGACCCAGTACTTC. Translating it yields CASRKLPIQETQYF.

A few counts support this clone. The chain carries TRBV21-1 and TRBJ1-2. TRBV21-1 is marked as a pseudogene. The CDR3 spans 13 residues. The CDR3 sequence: CASSKGPGSGYTF. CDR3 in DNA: TGTGCCAGCAGCAAAGGGCCAGGGAGTGGCTACACCTTC.

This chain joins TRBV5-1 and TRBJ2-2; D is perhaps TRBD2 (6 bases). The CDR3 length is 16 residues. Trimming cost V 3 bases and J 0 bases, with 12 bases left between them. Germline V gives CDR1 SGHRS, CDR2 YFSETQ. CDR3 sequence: CASSSRGGTNTGELFF. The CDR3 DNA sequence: TGCGCCAGCAGCTCCCGAGGCGGGACGAACACCGGGGAGCTGTTTTTT.

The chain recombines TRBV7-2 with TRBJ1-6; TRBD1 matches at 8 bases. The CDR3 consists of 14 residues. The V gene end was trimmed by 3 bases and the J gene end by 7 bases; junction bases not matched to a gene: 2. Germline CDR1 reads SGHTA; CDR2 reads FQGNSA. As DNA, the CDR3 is TGTGCCAGCAGCTTCGGACAGGGAAATTCACCCCTCCACTTT. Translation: CASSFGQGNSPLHF.

The CDR3 region is CASSEVRQGVVGELFF. Here the CDR3 DNA reads TGTGCCAGCAGTGAGGTGAGGCAGGGGGTTGTCGGGGAGCTGTTTTTT. The genes are TRBV6-4 and TRBJ2-2, with 7 bases matching TRBD1. The germline V gene encodes CDR1 MRHNA and CDR2 SNTAGT. V dropped 3 bases and J dropped 7; count of bases not matched to a gene: 11. The CDR3 contains 16 residues.

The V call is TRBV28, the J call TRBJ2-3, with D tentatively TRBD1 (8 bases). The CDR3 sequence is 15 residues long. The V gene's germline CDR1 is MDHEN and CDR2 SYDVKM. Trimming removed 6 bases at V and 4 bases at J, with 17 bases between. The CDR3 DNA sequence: TGTGCCAGCAGCAGGACAGGGAGGGAGGCAGATACGCAGTATTTT. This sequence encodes CASSRTGREADTQYF.

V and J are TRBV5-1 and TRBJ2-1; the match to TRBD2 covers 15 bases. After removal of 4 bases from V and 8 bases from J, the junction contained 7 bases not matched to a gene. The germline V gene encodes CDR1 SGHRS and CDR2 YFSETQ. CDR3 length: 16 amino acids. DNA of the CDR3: TGCGCCAGCAGCCCAACGGGACTAGCGGGAGGACATGAGCAGTTCTTC. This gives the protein CASSPTGLAGGHEQFF.

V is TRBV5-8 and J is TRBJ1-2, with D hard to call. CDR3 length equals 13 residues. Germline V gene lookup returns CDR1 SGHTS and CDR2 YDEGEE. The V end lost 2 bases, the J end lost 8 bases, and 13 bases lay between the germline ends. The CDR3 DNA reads TGTGCCAGCAGCTTCAACCAAGCGGGCGGCTACACCTTC. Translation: CASSFNQAGGYTF.

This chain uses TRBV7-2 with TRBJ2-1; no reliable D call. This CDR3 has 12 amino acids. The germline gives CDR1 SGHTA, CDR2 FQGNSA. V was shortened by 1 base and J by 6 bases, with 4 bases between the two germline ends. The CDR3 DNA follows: TGTGCCAGCAGCTTAGGGCGCAATGAGCAGTTCTTC. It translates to CASSLGRNEQFF.

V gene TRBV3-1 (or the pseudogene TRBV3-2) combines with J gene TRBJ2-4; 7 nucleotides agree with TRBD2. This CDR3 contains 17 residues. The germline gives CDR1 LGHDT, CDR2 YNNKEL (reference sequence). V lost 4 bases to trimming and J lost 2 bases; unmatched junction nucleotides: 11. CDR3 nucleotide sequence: TGTGCCAGCAGCCCCCTAGGGAGGGGTCGAACCAAAAACATTCAGTACTTC. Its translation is CASSPLGRGRTKNIQYF.

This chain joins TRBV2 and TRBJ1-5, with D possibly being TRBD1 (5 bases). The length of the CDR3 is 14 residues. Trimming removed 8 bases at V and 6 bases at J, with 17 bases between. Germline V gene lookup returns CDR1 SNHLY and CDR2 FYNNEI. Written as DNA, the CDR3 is TGTGCCAGCGGGGCTCGGACCGGAATTCAGCCCCAGCATTTT. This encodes CASGARTGIQPQHF.